These T cell receptor beta chains were read from a single sample in a study of CD8+ T cells in alopecia areata. The protocol was immunoSEQ multiplex PCR, while the TCRdb copy is restricted to in-frame clones and leaves out a portion. In the table there are 150,000 to 200,000 clones, around three fifths of which are singletons. The sequenced sample was CD4+ T cells sorted from blood, obtained around week 50, from a patient treated with tofacitinib. The receptors were gathered from a human donor with alopecia areata. Both conserved end residues are part of each CDR3. The D gene is left open where the match is weak. Expanded clones get a size class; other rows say once, few or many, or leave the size out.

j_call: TRBJ1-2; d_call: .; v_call: TRBV29-1; clone_size: .; cdr3_nt: TGCAGCGTTGAGGTCGGAGCTAACTATGGCTACACCTTC; cdr3_aa: CSVEVGANYGYTF
j_call: TRBJ2-7; d_call: .; v_call: TRBV15; clone_size: .; cdr3_nt: TGTGCCACCAGCAGAACGCCGACTAGACTTTCCTACGAGCAGTACTTC; cdr3_aa: CATSRTPTRLSYEQYF
j_call: TRBJ1-2; d_call: .; v_call: TRBV25-1; clone_size: .; cdr3_nt: TGTGCCAGCAGTGAATCTGGAAGCTACACCTTC; cdr3_aa: CASSESGSYTF
j_call: TRBJ1-1; d_call: TRBD1; v_call: TRBV7-9; clone_size: .; cdr3_nt: TGTGCCAGCAGCAGGGACAGGCGGAACACTGAAGCTTTCTTT; cdr3_aa: CASSRDRRNTEAFF
j_call: TRBJ2-2; d_call: .; v_call: TRBV2; clone_size: few; cdr3_nt: TGTGCCAGCCAACTTAATCGGGACAGGGAGCTGTTTTTT; cdr3_aa: CASQLNRDRELFF
j_call: TRBJ1-2; d_call: TRBD1; v_call: TRBV9; clone_size: .; cdr3_nt: TGTGCCAGCAGCGCTGTGGGACAGGGGGCATCCGGCTACACCTTC; cdr3_aa: CASSAVGQGASGYTF
j_call: TRBJ2-1; d_call: TRBD1; v_call: TRBV29-1; clone_size: .; cdr3_nt: TGCAGCGTTGCAGCGACAGGGGGTACCTACAATGAGCAGTTCTTC; cdr3_aa: CSVAATGGTYNEQFF
j_call: TRBJ2-5; d_call: .; v_call: TRBV7-6; clone_size: .; cdr3_nt: TGTGCCAGCAGCCCGACCCGCGAGACCCAGTACTTC; cdr3_aa: CASSPTRETQYF
j_call: TRBJ2-3; d_call: .; v_call: TRBV7-3; clone_size: once; cdr3_nt: TGTGCCAGCAGCTCCGGGGTTTATTCCACAGATACGCAGTATTTT; cdr3_aa: CASSSGVYSTDTQYF
j_call: TRBJ1-1; d_call: .; v_call: TRBV6-5; clone_size: .; cdr3_nt: TGTGCCAGCAGCCGAGACATACGAAACACTGAAGCTTTCTTT; cdr3_aa: CASSRDIRNTEAFF
j_call: TRBJ2-3; d_call: .; v_call: TRBV9; clone_size: .; cdr3_nt: TGTGCCAGCAGCGCGCAAACCACAGATACGCAGTATTTT; cdr3_aa: CASSAQTTDTQYF
j_call: TRBJ2-7; d_call: .; v_call: TRBV4-3; clone_size: .; cdr3_nt: TGCGCCAGCAGCCCTCGGGCCACCGCAGACTACGAGCAGTACTTC; cdr3_aa: CASSPRATADYEQYF
j_call: TRBJ1-6; d_call: .; v_call: TRBV27; clone_size: once; cdr3_nt: TGTGCCAGCAGTTTATCCCCGGGGGGCGGTTCACCCCTCCACTTT; cdr3_aa: CASSLSPGGGSPLHF
j_call: TRBJ2-5; d_call: .; v_call: TRBV7-2; clone_size: .; cdr3_nt: TGTGCCAGCAGCCGAGGCGGCAGTCAAGAGACCCAGTACTTC; cdr3_aa: CASSRGGSQETQYF
j_call: TRBJ1-1; d_call: .; v_call: TRBV29-1; clone_size: .; cdr3_nt: TGCAGCGTCTTCACGAGGCTCGGCACTGAAGCTTTCTTT; cdr3_aa: CSVFTRLGTEAFF
j_call: TRBJ1-1; d_call: .; v_call: TRBV29-1; clone_size: .; cdr3_nt: TGCAGCGTTGATCCTCGGCGGACTGAAGCTTTCTTT; cdr3_aa: CSVDPRRTEAFF
j_call: TRBJ2-5; d_call: TRBD2; v_call: TRBV4-3; clone_size: .; cdr3_nt: TGCGCCAGCAGCCAAGAGGGACTAGCGGCCCAGTACTTC; cdr3_aa: CASSQEGLAAQYF
j_call: TRBJ2-7; d_call: TRBD2; v_call: TRBV6-5; clone_size: .; cdr3_nt: TGTGCCAGCAGTTACAAGACTAGCGGGGGCTACGAGCAGTACTTC; cdr3_aa: CASSYKTSGGYEQYF
j_call: TRBJ1-5; d_call: TRBD1; v_call: TRBV7-2; clone_size: few; cdr3_nt: TGTGCCAGCAGCTTAGAAGGCAGGGGGCAAAAGCCCCAGCATTTT; cdr3_aa: CASSLEGRGQKPQHF
j_call: TRBJ2-3; d_call: TRBD1; v_call: TRBV29-1; clone_size: few; cdr3_nt: TGCAGCGCTGGTGGCAAGGGACAGAGCCGCACAGATACGCAGTATTTT; cdr3_aa: CSAGGKGQSRTDTQYF
j_call: TRBJ2-5; d_call: TRBD2; v_call: TRBV4-3; clone_size: .; cdr3_nt: TGCGCCAGCAGCCATGAAATACCGGGACTAGCGGCTCGCGGGGAGACCCAGTACTTC; cdr3_aa: CASSHEIPGLAARGETQYF
j_call: TRBJ2-1; d_call: TRBD2; v_call: TRBV30; clone_size: .; cdr3_nt: TGTGCCCTCCGGACTAGTCGGAATGAGCAGTTCTTC; cdr3_aa: CALRTSRNEQFF
j_call: TRBJ2-5; d_call: TRBD2; v_call: TRBV7-3; clone_size: .; cdr3_nt: TGTGCCAGCAGCTTAAATGGACTAGCGGCCAACCAAGAGACCCAGTACTTC; cdr3_aa: CASSLNGLAANQETQYF
j_call: TRBJ2-2; d_call: .; v_call: TRBV5-1; clone_size: .; cdr3_nt: TGCGCCAGCACGGGTGGAGGACGGAACACCGGGGAGCTGTTTTTT; cdr3_aa: CASTGGGRNTGELFF
j_call: TRBJ1-2; d_call: TRBD1; v_call: TRBV6-1; clone_size: once; cdr3_nt: TGTGCCAGCAGTCCGGGGGGACAGACCTATGGCTACACCTTC; cdr3_aa: CASSPGGQTYGYTF
j_call: TRBJ1-2; d_call: .; v_call: TRBV27; clone_size: .; cdr3_nt: TGTGCCAGCAGTTCAGGGCCCTATGGCTACACCTTC; cdr3_aa: CASSSGPYGYTF
j_call: TRBJ1-5; d_call: .; v_call: TRBV4-3; clone_size: few; cdr3_nt: TGCGCCAGCAGCCAAGAATTGGGTCGGAGTGGCAATCAGCCCCAGCATTTT; cdr3_aa: CASSQELGRSGNQPQHF
j_call: TRBJ2-2; d_call: .; v_call: TRBV2; clone_size: .; cdr3_nt: TGTGCCAGACACAGGGAACCCGGCGGGGAGCTGTTTTTT; cdr3_aa: CARHREPGGELFF
j_call: TRBJ1-2; d_call: .; v_call: TRBV19; clone_size: once; cdr3_nt: TGTGCCAGCACCCTTGACTATGGCTACACCTTC; cdr3_aa: CASTLDYGYTF
j_call: TRBJ2-5; d_call: TRBD1; v_call: TRBV29-1; clone_size: .; cdr3_nt: TGCAGCGTTGCACAGGGGGCAGGAGAGACCCAGTACTTC; cdr3_aa: CSVAQGAGETQYF
j_call: TRBJ2-4; d_call: .; v_call: TRBV12-5; clone_size: .; cdr3_nt: TGTGCTAGTGGTACCCTGGACAGATCCAAAAACATTCAGTACTTC; cdr3_aa: CASGTLDRSKNIQYF
j_call: TRBJ2-2; d_call: .; v_call: TRBV5-1; clone_size: .; cdr3_nt: TGCGCCAGCAGTGACTCGGGGAACACCGGGGAGCTGTTTTTT; cdr3_aa: CASSDSGNTGELFF
j_call: TRBJ1-1; d_call: .; v_call: TRBV9; clone_size: .; cdr3_nt: TGTGCCAGCAGCCCCCAGACGGGGGCAAGCGGCGGAAGCACTGAAGCTTTCTTT; cdr3_aa: CASSPQTGASGGSTEAFF
j_call: TRBJ2-5; d_call: .; v_call: TRBV5-1; clone_size: .; cdr3_nt: TGCGCCACCGGAGTTATGGGGGGCGAAGAGACCCAGTACTTC; cdr3_aa: CATGVMGGEETQYF
j_call: TRBJ1-2; d_call: TRBD1; v_call: TRBV30; clone_size: .; cdr3_nt: TGTGCCTGGAGTGTACAAGGGACAGGGAATTCAGTTCGGGGCTACACCTTC; cdr3_aa: CAWSVQGTGNSVRGYTF
j_call: TRBJ2-6; d_call: .; v_call: TRBV29-1; clone_size: few; cdr3_nt: TGCAGCGTTGACGGCTCTGGGGCCAACGTCCTGACTTTC; cdr3_aa: CSVDGSGANVLTF
j_call: TRBJ1-6; d_call: .; v_call: TRBV29-1; clone_size: .; cdr3_nt: TGCAGCGCTGGGGAGGGCGGGGATTCACCCCTCCACTTT; cdr3_aa: CSAGEGGDSPLHF
j_call: TRBJ2-1; d_call: TRBD1; v_call: TRBV27; clone_size: .; cdr3_nt: TGTGCCAGCAGTTGGGACAGGGCCTACAATGAGCAGTTCTTC; cdr3_aa: CASSWDRAYNEQFF
j_call: TRBJ2-1; d_call: .; v_call: TRBV29-1; clone_size: .; cdr3_nt: TGCAGCGTCCTCAGAAACAATGAGCAGTTCTTC; cdr3_aa: CSVLRNNEQFF
j_call: TRBJ2-3; d_call: .; v_call: TRBV4-3; clone_size: .; cdr3_nt: TGCGCCAGCAGCCAACGTAGCACAGATACGCAGTATTTT; cdr3_aa: CASSQRSTDTQYF
j_call: TRBJ1-2; d_call: .; v_call: TRBV29-1; clone_size: .; cdr3_nt: TGCAGCGTAATCAGGTGGGGTGACTATGGCTACACCTTC; cdr3_aa: CSVIRWGDYGYTF
j_call: TRBJ2-7; d_call: .; v_call: TRBV13; clone_size: .; cdr3_nt: TGTGCCAGCAGCTTAGGCTACGAGCAGTACTTC; cdr3_aa: CASSLGYEQYF
j_call: TRBJ2-2; d_call: .; v_call: TRBV6-5; clone_size: few; cdr3_nt: TGTGCCAGCACCCCGGGACGGCGAAACACCGGGGAGCTGTTTTTT; cdr3_aa: CASTPGRRNTGELFF
j_call: TRBJ1-1; d_call: .; v_call: TRBV27; clone_size: .; cdr3_nt: TGTGCCAGCAGCTTAGAAGGGGGTCCGTTTTCGAACACTGAAGCTTTCTTT; cdr3_aa: CASSLEGGPFSNTEAFF
j_call: TRBJ1-6; d_call: .; v_call: TRBV5-6; clone_size: .; cdr3_nt: TGTGCCAGCAGCTCCAGCTCCGGGTTTGCTTCACCCCTCCACTTT; cdr3_aa: CASSSSSGFASPLHF
j_call: TRBJ1-1; d_call: .; v_call: TRBV4-1; clone_size: .; cdr3_nt: TGCGCCAGCAGCCAAGGGACGGCCATGAACACTGAAGCTTTCTTT; cdr3_aa: CASSQGTAMNTEAFF
j_call: TRBJ1-5; d_call: .; v_call: TRBV7-2; clone_size: once; cdr3_nt: TGTGCCAGCAGCTTAGGGGGTAGCCTCAATCAGCCCCAGCATTTT; cdr3_aa: CASSLGGSLNQPQHF
j_call: TRBJ1-6; d_call: .; v_call: TRBV5-4; clone_size: .; cdr3_nt: TGTGCCAGCAGCTTGGGATCTGGCGGGGATAATTCACCCCTCCACTTT; cdr3_aa: CASSLGSGGDNSPLHF
j_call: TRBJ1-2; d_call: .; v_call: TRBV29-1; clone_size: .; cdr3_nt: TGCAGCGTGTCTAGGCAGGGCCAATCGGGAGGCTACACCTTC; cdr3_aa: CSVSRQGQSGGYTF
j_call: TRBJ1-1; d_call: .; v_call: TRBV6-6; clone_size: .; cdr3_nt: TGTGCCAGCAGTTACTCGACTGTTGAAGCTTTCTTT; cdr3_aa: CASSYSTVEAFF
j_call: TRBJ1-5; d_call: .; v_call: TRBV6-6; clone_size: .; cdr3_nt: TGTGCCAGCAGTTACAGGGGCAGCGATCAGCCCCAGCATTTT; cdr3_aa: CASSYRGSDQPQHF
j_call: TRBJ1-4; d_call: .; v_call: TRBV7-2; clone_size: .; cdr3_nt: TGTGCCAGCAGCTTAGATCCAGGCTCTAATGAAAAACTGTTTTTT; cdr3_aa: CASSLDPGSNEKLFF
j_call: TRBJ1-1; d_call: .; v_call: TRBV29-1; clone_size: .; cdr3_nt: TGCAGCGTTGGGGTTGGGGGGTTGAACACTGAAGCTTTCTTT; cdr3_aa: CSVGVGGLNTEAFF